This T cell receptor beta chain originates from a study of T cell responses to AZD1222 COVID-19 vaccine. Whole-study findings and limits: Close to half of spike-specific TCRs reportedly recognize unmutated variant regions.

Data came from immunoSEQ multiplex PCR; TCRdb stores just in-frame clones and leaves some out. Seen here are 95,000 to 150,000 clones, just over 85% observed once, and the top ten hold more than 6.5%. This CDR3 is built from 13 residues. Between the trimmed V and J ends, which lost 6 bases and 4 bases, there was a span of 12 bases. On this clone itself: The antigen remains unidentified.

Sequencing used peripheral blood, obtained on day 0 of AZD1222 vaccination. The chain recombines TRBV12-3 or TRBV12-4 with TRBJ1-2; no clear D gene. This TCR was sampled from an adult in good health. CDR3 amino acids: CASSPAEGYGYTF. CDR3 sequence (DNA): TGTGCCAGCAGCCCCGCAGAGGGCTATGGCTACACCTTC.